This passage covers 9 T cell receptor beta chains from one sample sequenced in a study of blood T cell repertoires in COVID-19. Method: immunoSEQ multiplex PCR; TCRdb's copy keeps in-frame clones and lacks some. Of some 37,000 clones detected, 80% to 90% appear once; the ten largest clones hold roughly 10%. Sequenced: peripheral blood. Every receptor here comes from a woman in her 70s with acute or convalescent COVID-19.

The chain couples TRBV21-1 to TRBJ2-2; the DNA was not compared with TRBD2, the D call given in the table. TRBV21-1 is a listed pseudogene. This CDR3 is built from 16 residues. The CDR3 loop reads CASSKTSSGNTGELFF. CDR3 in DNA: TGTGCCAGCAGCAAAACCTCTAGCGGGAACACCGGGGAGCTGTTTTTT.

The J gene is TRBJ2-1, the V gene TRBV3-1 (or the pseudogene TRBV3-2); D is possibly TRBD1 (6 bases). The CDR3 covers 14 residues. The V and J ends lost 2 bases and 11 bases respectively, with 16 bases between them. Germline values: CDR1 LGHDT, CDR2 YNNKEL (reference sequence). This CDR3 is CASSQQQGRAKQFF. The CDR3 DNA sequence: TGTGCCAGCAGCCAACAACAGGGTAGGGCGAAGCAGTTCTTC.

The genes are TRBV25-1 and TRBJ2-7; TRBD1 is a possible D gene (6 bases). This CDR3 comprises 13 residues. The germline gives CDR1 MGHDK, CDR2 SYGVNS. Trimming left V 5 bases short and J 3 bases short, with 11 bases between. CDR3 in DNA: TGTGCCAGCAGTCCCGGGACACACTACGAGCAGTACGTC. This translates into CASSPGTHYEQYV.

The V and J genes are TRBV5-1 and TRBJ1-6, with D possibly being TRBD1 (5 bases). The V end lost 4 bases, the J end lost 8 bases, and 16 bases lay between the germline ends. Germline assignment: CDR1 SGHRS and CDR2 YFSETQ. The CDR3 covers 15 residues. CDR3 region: CASSASGPPDSPLHF. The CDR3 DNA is TGCGCCAGCAGCGCATCAGGGCCTCCGGATTCACCCCTCCACTTT.

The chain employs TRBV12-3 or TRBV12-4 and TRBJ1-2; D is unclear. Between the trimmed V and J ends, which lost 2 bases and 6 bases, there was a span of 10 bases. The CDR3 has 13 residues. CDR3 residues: CASSLRREDGYTF. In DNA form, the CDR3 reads TGTGCCAGCAGTTTAAGGAGGGAGGATGGCTACACCTTC.

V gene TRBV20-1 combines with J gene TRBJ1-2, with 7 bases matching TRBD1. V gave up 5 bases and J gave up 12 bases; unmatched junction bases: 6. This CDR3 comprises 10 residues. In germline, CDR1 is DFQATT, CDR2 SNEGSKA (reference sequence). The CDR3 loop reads CSASRDSHTF. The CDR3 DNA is TGCAGTGCTTCCCGGGACAGTCACACCTTC.

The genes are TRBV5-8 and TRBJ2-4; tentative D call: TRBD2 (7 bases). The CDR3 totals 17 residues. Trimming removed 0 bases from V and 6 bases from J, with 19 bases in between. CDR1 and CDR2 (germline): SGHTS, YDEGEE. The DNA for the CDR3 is TGTGCCAGCAGCTTGGCCCTTGTAAGTCGGGGGGCAAACATTCAGTACTTC. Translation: CASSLALVSRGANIQYF.

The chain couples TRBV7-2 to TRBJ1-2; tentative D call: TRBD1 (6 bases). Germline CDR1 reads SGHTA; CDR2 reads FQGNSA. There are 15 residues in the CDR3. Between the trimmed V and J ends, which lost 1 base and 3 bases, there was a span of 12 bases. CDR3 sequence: CASSLEGVSYYGYTF. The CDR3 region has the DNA TGTGCCAGCAGCTTAGAGGGGGTATCTTACTATGGCTACACCTTC.

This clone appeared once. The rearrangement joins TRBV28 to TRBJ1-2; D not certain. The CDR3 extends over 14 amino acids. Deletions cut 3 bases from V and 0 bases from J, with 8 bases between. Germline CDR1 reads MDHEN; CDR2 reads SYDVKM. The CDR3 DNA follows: TGTGCCAGCAGTTTTCCGGAGTCTAACTATGGCTACACCTTC. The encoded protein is CASSFPESNYGYTF.